The sequence of this T cell receptor beta chain was determined in a study of vaccination effects on CD4 cells after COVID-19. Antigen-specific CD4+ T cell clonotypes were called by their expansion after viral peptide-pool culture in ViraFEST. Following an approximately 11-day culture, CD4+ T cells were purified. Participants completed two doses of the BNT162b2 or mRNA-1273 vaccine. PBMC were cultured at under 2.5 million per well with roughly 10 IU/ml IL-2 and about 9.5 ug/ml peptides. Repertoires were generated with immunoSEQ multiplex PCR, while TCRdb's copy carries only in-frame clones and drops some. The repertoire holds tens of thousands of clones, with approximately 71% as singletons. Study results and caveats: Marked clonal contraction was seen in infection- and vaccine-induced clones late after vaccination.

The CDR3 has 15 residues. The V end lost 0 bases, the J end lost 4 bases, and 10 bases lay between the germline ends. Germline-derived CDR1 and CDR2 are KGHSH and LQKENI. Details on this clone: Its antigen remains unidentified.

This rearrangement joins TRBV18 to TRBJ1-5, with a possible D match to TRBD1 (6 bases). The TCR sequence derives from a human donor who received a COVID-19 vaccine. Source: CD4+ T cells from PBMCs cultured with HCoV-NL63 spike peptides, taken after COVID-19 vaccination. The CDR3 region has the DNA TGTGCCAGCTCACCACCGGGGGGCGGGAATCAGCCCCAGCATTTT. Translating gives CASSPPGGGNQPQHF.